A single sample is the source of the 32 T cell receptor beta chains below, sequenced in a study of blood T cells in healthy people across ages. A sample-barcoded 5' primer and a J-beta primer mix were used in a second PCR of roughly 6 to 11 cycles. Each CDR3 protein is one row after TCRdb ran MiXCR on the 5' RACE reads. In the table there are hundreds of thousands of distinct CDR3 sequences, 46% of which are singletons. Sequences were obtained from blood. The receptors shown here come from an elderly man in good health.

The V gene is TRBV4-3, the J gene TRBJ1-1; maybe TRBD1 (6 bases). Germline-derived CDR1 and CDR2 are LGHNA and YSLEER. Trimming pared 2 bases from V and 5 bases from J, leaving 9 bases between. This CDR3 comprises 13 residues. The CDR3 DNA reads as TGCGCCAGCAGCCAAAGGACAGAGACTGAAGCTTTCTTT. Translating it yields CASSQRTETEAFF.

This clonotype occurred many times. The chain uses TRBV7-2 and TRBJ2-3; D perhaps matches TRBD2 (6 bases). CDR1 and CDR2 (germline): SGHTA, FQGNSA. This CDR3 is built from 14 residues. V was clipped by 6 bases and J by 8 bases, with 18 bases between them. The CDR3 spells CASRTGQAGVTQYF. CDR3 sequence (DNA): TGTGCCAGCAGAACGGGGCAAGCGGGTGTTACGCAGTATTTT. The full variable domain, with the rest looked up from reference TRBV7-2 and TRBJ2-3, is GAGVSQSPSNKVTEKGKDVELRCDPISGHTALYWYRQSLGQGLEFLIYFQGNSAPDKSGLPSDRFSAERTGGSVSTLTIQRTQQEDSAVYLCASRTGQAGVTQYFGPGTRLTVL.

This clonotype occurred a few times. The V call is TRBV9, the J call TRBJ2-5; D could derive from TRBD1 or TRBD2 (6 bases each). V shed 0 bases and J shed 1 base, with 10 bases lying between them. This CDR3 contains 15 residues. Germline CDR1 is SGDLS and CDR2 is YYNGEE. The CDR3 DNA is TGTGCCAGCAGCGTAGGGGGGGCACCCCAAGAGACCCAGTACTTC. Residues: CASSVGGAPQETQYF.

The count of this clonotype is one. This chain uses TRBV27 with TRBJ2-1; D possibly matches TRBD1 or TRBD2 (5 bases each). V was trimmed by 1 base and J by 8 bases, leaving 15 bases between them. This CDR3 has 15 residues. Germline lookup yields CDR1 MNHEY and CDR2 SMNVEV (reference sequence). The DNA of the CDR3 is TGTGCCAGCAGTTTATATCTCGCTAGCAGGGATGAGCAGTTCTTC. Translating gives CASSLYLASRDEQFF.

There are many counts of this clonotype. The chain joins TRBV7-2 to TRBJ2-1, with D perhaps TRBD1 (6 bases). This CDR3 has 17 amino acids. The germline V and J ends were trimmed by 3 bases and 4 bases, with 19 bases remaining between them. The germline V gene encodes CDR1 SGHTA and CDR2 FQGNSA. CDR3 bases: TGTGCCAGCAGCTTCGCACCCCGGACAGCCCCTTACAATGAGCAGTTCTTC. Translation: CASSFAPRTAPYNEQFF.

A remark on this clonotype: Just one base apart from a much larger clone, this may be a read error. The rearrangement uses TRBV20-1 and TRBJ2-1; D may be TRBD1 (7 bases). Germline loops: CDR1 DFQATT, CDR2 SNEGSKA (reference sequence). The CDR3 runs to 12 residues. V lost 5 bases to trimming and J lost 13 bases, with 18 bases between them. CDR3 residues: CSAQGGRETQFF. CDR3 nucleotides: TGCAGTGCTCAAGGGGGCCGGGAGACCCAGTTCTTC.

This chain links TRBV20-1 with TRBJ2-5; D is possibly TRBD1 or TRBD2 (5 bases each). Germline CDR1 DFQATT, CDR2 SNEGSKA (reference sequence). The length of the CDR3 is 13 residues. The CDR3 sequence: CSPRGRVGETQYF. DNA of the CDR3: TGCAGCCCGAGGGGTAGGGTGGGAGAGACCCAGTACTTC.

V and J are TRBV29-1 and TRBJ2-3; 13 bases agree with TRBD2. The length of the CDR3 is 16 residues. Per the germline V gene, CDR1 is SQVTM and CDR2 is ANQGSEA. V dropped 5 bases and J dropped 2; count of bases not matched to a gene: 7. The CDR3 reads CSVSPGLAGNTDTQYF. The CDR3 DNA follows: TGCAGCGTTTCTCCGGGACTAGCGGGGAACACAGATACGCAGTATTTT.

The chain combines TRBV5-1 with TRBJ2-7, with TRBD1 identical over 7 bases. Unmatched junction bases numbered 4, after V lost 4 bases and J lost 0 bases. The CDR3 contains 14 residues. Germline loops: CDR1 SGHRS, CDR2 YFSETQ. The CDR3: CASSARTGSYEQYF. The CDR3 DNA reads TGCGCCAGCAGCGCACGGACAGGCTCCTACGAGCAGTACTTC.

This clonotype was seen a few times. The genes are TRBV29-1 and TRBJ2-1; the D gene is possibly TRBD2 (6 bases). This CDR3 spans 14 amino acids. The germline gives CDR1 SQVTM, CDR2 ANQGSEA. Trimming stripped 3 bases from V and 9 bases from J, with 18 bases between. This chain's CDR3 is CSVEIAEKWGEQFF. The CDR3 DNA sequence: TGCAGCGTTGAGATAGCGGAAAAGTGGGGTGAGCAGTTCTTC.

V gene TRBV6-2 or TRBV6-3 combines with J gene TRBJ1-2; possible D gene TRBD1, 5 bases. Germline V gene lookup returns CDR1 MNHEY and CDR2 SVGEGT. This CDR3 contains 13 residues. V dropped 3 bases and J dropped 6 bases, with 11 bases sitting between them. The CDR3 here is CASSYTGSDGYTF. As DNA, the CDR3 is TGTGCCAGCAGTTATACAGGCTCAGATGGCTACACCTTC.

This clonotype was detected a few times. This rearrangement joins TRBV30 to TRBJ1-5; 9 bases match TRBD1. Germline CDR1 and CDR2: GTSNPN and SVGIG (reference sequence). V shed 2 bases, J shed 0 bases, and the junction held 5 bases outside the gene matches. The CDR3 is made up of 16 amino acids. The CDR3 here is CAWSPTGGNSNQPQHF. The CDR3, as DNA: TGTGCCTGGAGTCCTACAGGGGGCAATAGCAATCAGCCCCAGCATTTT.

This clonotype has a handful of counts. J is TRBJ1-5 and V is TRBV20-1; TRBD1 agrees at 8 bases. Germline V lookup: CDR1 DFQATT, CDR2 SNEGSKA (reference sequence). This CDR3 comprises 16 residues. V lost 1 base to trimming and J lost 2 bases; unmatched junction nucleotides: 7. The CDR3 protein is CSARGTGTSGNQPQHF. The CDR3 DNA reads TGCAGTGCTAGAGGGACAGGGACAAGTGGCAATCAGCCCCAGCATTTT.

The chain combines TRBV20-1 with TRBJ2-7, with TRBD1 matching 8 bases. Germline loops: CDR1 DFQATT, CDR2 SNEGSKA (reference sequence). With 5 bases clipped from V and 2 bases from J, the junction kept 8 bases outside the gene matches. This CDR3 contains 14 residues. CDR3 in DNA: TGCAGTGCTGTTACAGGGGGTGGGACCTACGAGCAGTACTTC. Translating it yields CSAVTGGGTYEQYF.

The chain is built from TRBV4-3 and TRBJ1-1, with 8 bases aligning to TRBD1. This CDR3 has 17 residues. The germline V gene encodes CDR1 LGHNA and CDR2 YSLEER. The junction had 11 bases not matched to a gene; V was cut back by 1 base and J by 4 bases. This CDR3 reads CASSQGTGFGGSTEAFF. In nucleotides, the CDR3 is TGCGCCAGCAGCCAAGGGACAGGGTTTGGCGGGAGCACTGAAGCTTTCTTT.

In this sample, this clonotype turned up many times. V and J are TRBV20-1 and TRBJ1-4; D unclear. V was clipped by 3 bases and J by 4 bases, with 3 bases between them. Germline CDR1 reads DFQATT; CDR2 reads SNEGSKA (reference sequence). The CDR3 extends over 11 amino acids. CDR3 DNA sequence: TGCAGTGCTAGTCGTAATGAAAAACTGTTTTTT. Translating it yields CSASRNEKLFF.

This chain uses TRBV2 with TRBJ2-1; D uncertain. Looked up from germline, CDR1 is SNHLY and CDR2 is FYNNEI. The germline V and J ends were trimmed by 5 bases and 10 bases, with 6 bases remaining between them. The CDR3 spans 10 residues. The CDR3 is CASSQIEQFF. Here the CDR3 DNA reads TGTGCCAGCAGTCAAATAGAGCAGTTCTTC.

This clonotype was found a few times. The rearrangement joins TRBV10-3 to TRBJ2-7, with 9 bases aligning to TRBD1. The V gene's germline CDR1 is ENHRY and CDR2 SYGVKD. V was pared by 8 bases and J by 6 bases, with 11 bases of the junction left unmatched. This CDR3 has 14 residues. CDR3 sequence reads: CAIGPGQGISEQYF. CDR3 DNA sequence: TGTGCCATCGGCCCTGGACAGGGGATAAGCGAGCAGTACTTC.

Comment on this clonotype: With a much larger clone just one base away, this may be a read error. The chain joins TRBV12-3 or TRBV12-4 to TRBJ2-1; D is ambiguous. This CDR3 spans 13 amino acids. CDR3 DNA sequence: TGTGCCAGCAGTGGGCAGTTGGGCAATGAGCGGTTCTTC. Translated, it gives CASSGQLGNERFF.

This clonotype has more than one count but fewer than ten. This chain uses TRBV11-2 with TRBJ1-6; D is undetermined. The CDR3 is made up of 15 amino acids. CDR1 and CDR2 from the germline V gene are SGHAT and FQNNGV. V was cut by 1 base and J by 9 bases, with 13 bases left in between. The CDR3 reads CASSLGGMLGSPLHF. CDR3 coding DNA: TGTGCCAGCAGCTTAGGGGGAATGCTTGGTTCACCCCTCCACTTT. Combining the CDR3 with reference TRBV11-2 and TRBJ1-6 gives the whole variable domain EAGVAQSPRYKIIEKRQSVAFWCNPISGHATLYWYQQILGQGPKLLIQFQNNGVVDDSQLPKDRFSAERLKGVDSTLKIQPAKLEDSAVYLCASSLGGMLGSPLHFGNGTRLTVT.

The V and J genes are TRBV4-2 and TRBJ2-3, with D unresolved. V was shortened by 4 bases and J by 1 base, with 12 bases between the two germline ends. The CDR3 runs to 15 residues. From germline, CDR1 is LGHNA and CDR2 YNFKEQ. The DNA of the CDR3 is TGTGCCAGCAGCCCTACTACCGCCGGCACAGATACGCAGTATTTT. Its translation: CASSPTTAGTDTQYF.

This clonotype was seen more than once but under ten times. The V call is TRBV28, the J call TRBJ2-5; 8 bases match TRBD2. CDR3 length: 15 residues. V gave up 1 base and J gave up 4 bases; unmatched junction bases: 5. In germline, CDR1 is MDHEN, CDR2 SYDVKM. Here the CDR3 DNA reads TGTGCCAGCAGTTTATTATCGGGAGGGGGAGAGACCCAGTACTTC. Translation: CASSLLSGGGETQYF.

The chain joins TRBV4-3 to TRBJ2-3, with a tentative D call TRBD2 (5 bases). The CDR3 is 17 residues long. Germline loops: CDR1 LGHNA, CDR2 YSLEER. The V gene lost 3 bases and the J gene lost 0 bases, with 16 bases spanning the gap. The CDR3 DNA sequence: TGCGCCAGCAGCCAGAGGACGGGGAGCTCTAGCACAGATACGCAGTATTTT. This codes for CASSQRTGSSSTDTQYF.

The gene calls are TRBV4-1 and TRBJ1-2, with 7 bases aligning to TRBD1. The CDR3 spans 17 residues. The V and J ends lost 3 bases and 2 bases, in that order; junction bases with no gene match: 12. Germline V gene lookup returns CDR1 MGHRA and CDR2 YSYEKL. The chain's CDR3 is CASSQGDSHPLNYGYTF. The CDR3 DNA reads TGCGCCAGCAGCCAGGGGGACAGCCACCCACTAAACTATGGCTACACCTTC.

The genes are TRBV5-1 and TRBJ2-3; 7 bases fit TRBD1. This CDR3 spans 16 amino acids. The junction had 6 bases not matched to a gene; V was cut back by 2 bases and J by 0 bases. The germline CDR1 and CDR2 sequences are SGHRS and YFSETQ. This chain's CDR3 is CASSFISQGSTDTQYF. Here the CDR3 DNA reads TGCGCCAGCAGCTTTATTTCACAGGGGAGCACAGATACGCAGTATTTT. Filled out from reference TRBV5-1 and TRBJ2-3, the complete variable domain reads KAGVTQTPRYLIKTRGQQVTLSCSPISGHRSVSWYQQTPGQGLQFLFEYFSETQRNKGNFPGRFSGRQFSNSRSEMNVSTLELGDSALYLCASSFISQGSTDTQYFGPGTRLTVL.

The chain carries TRBV12-3 or TRBV12-4 and TRBJ2-3, with TRBD2 as a possible D gene (6 bases). The CDR3 has 13 residues. The V end was cut by 9 bases, the J end by 2 bases, with 12 bases between. The CDR3 nucleotides are TGTGCCAGTAGCGGCAGGGACACAGATACGCAGTATTTT. Translation: CASSGRDTDTQYF.

The rearrangement links TRBV5-1 to TRBJ2-3; possible D gene TRBD2, 6 bases. Between the trimmed V and J ends, which lost 1 base and 1 base, there was a span of 13 bases. This CDR3 has 16 amino acids. The germline V gene encodes CDR1 SGHRS and CDR2 YFSETQ. The CDR3 sequence is CASSLRVGGGTDTQYF. CDR3 DNA: TGCGCCAGCAGCTTGAGAGTAGGAGGGGGCACAGATACGCAGTATTTT.

In the case of this clonotype: A much larger clone lies one base from this, so it may be a read error. The V and J genes are TRBV12-3 or TRBV12-4 and TRBJ2-3; no firm D call. The CDR3 is 11 amino acids. The ends were cut back, 10 bases at V and 7 bases at J, with 12 bases in the middle. DNA of the CDR3: TGTGCCATCAGCCGTTCTAATACGCAGTATTTT. Translation: CAISRSNTQYF.

V and J are TRBV29-1 and TRBJ1-4; no reliable D call. The CDR3 runs 13 residues. Germline CDR1 SQVTM, CDR2 ANQGSEA. Between the trimmed V and J ends, which lost 6 bases and 0 bases, there was a span of 8 bases. CDR3 bases: TGCAGCGTCAACTCTGCAACTAATGAAAAACTGTTTTTT. It is translated as CSVNSATNEKLFF. Looking up the rest from reference TRBV29-1 and TRBJ1-4 gives the full variable domain: SAVISQKPSRDICQRGTSLTIQCQVDSQVTMMFWYRQQPGQSLTLIATANQGSEATYESGFVIDKFPISRPNLTFSTLTVSNMSPEDSSIYLCSVNSATNEKLFFGSGTQLSVL.

The chain employs TRBV14 and TRBJ1-1; D is unresolved. Germline-derived CDR1 and CDR2 are SGHDN and FVKESK. The CDR3 has 16 residues. Trimming took off 0 bases at V and 1 base at J, with 12 bases between the two ends. The CDR3 sequence is CASSQDLGRKNTEAFF. CDR3 coding DNA: TGTGCCAGCAGCCAAGATCTAGGACGGAAGAACACTGAAGCTTTCTTT.

There are a few counts of this clonotype. CDR3 region: CASSRDGKETQYF. In DNA, the CDR3 is TGCGCCAGCAGCCGAGACGGTAAAGAGACCCAGTACTTC. The V and J genes are TRBV4-1 and TRBJ2-5; no reliable D call. The CDR3 sequence is 13 residues long. The germline V and J ends were trimmed by 4 bases and 3 bases, with 9 bases remaining between them. Germline V gene sequence: CDR1 MGHRA, CDR2 YSYEKL.

This clonotype was counted many times. The chain couples TRBV12-3 or TRBV12-4 to TRBJ2-5, with 8 bases aligning to TRBD2. The V and J ends lost 6 bases and 5 bases, in that order; junction bases with no gene match: 11. The CDR3 spans 15 residues. Here the CDR3 reads CASSSGGRLSETQYF. The CDR3 nucleotides are TGTGCCAGCAGCTCTGGCGGGAGGTTATCTGAGACCCAGTACTTC.